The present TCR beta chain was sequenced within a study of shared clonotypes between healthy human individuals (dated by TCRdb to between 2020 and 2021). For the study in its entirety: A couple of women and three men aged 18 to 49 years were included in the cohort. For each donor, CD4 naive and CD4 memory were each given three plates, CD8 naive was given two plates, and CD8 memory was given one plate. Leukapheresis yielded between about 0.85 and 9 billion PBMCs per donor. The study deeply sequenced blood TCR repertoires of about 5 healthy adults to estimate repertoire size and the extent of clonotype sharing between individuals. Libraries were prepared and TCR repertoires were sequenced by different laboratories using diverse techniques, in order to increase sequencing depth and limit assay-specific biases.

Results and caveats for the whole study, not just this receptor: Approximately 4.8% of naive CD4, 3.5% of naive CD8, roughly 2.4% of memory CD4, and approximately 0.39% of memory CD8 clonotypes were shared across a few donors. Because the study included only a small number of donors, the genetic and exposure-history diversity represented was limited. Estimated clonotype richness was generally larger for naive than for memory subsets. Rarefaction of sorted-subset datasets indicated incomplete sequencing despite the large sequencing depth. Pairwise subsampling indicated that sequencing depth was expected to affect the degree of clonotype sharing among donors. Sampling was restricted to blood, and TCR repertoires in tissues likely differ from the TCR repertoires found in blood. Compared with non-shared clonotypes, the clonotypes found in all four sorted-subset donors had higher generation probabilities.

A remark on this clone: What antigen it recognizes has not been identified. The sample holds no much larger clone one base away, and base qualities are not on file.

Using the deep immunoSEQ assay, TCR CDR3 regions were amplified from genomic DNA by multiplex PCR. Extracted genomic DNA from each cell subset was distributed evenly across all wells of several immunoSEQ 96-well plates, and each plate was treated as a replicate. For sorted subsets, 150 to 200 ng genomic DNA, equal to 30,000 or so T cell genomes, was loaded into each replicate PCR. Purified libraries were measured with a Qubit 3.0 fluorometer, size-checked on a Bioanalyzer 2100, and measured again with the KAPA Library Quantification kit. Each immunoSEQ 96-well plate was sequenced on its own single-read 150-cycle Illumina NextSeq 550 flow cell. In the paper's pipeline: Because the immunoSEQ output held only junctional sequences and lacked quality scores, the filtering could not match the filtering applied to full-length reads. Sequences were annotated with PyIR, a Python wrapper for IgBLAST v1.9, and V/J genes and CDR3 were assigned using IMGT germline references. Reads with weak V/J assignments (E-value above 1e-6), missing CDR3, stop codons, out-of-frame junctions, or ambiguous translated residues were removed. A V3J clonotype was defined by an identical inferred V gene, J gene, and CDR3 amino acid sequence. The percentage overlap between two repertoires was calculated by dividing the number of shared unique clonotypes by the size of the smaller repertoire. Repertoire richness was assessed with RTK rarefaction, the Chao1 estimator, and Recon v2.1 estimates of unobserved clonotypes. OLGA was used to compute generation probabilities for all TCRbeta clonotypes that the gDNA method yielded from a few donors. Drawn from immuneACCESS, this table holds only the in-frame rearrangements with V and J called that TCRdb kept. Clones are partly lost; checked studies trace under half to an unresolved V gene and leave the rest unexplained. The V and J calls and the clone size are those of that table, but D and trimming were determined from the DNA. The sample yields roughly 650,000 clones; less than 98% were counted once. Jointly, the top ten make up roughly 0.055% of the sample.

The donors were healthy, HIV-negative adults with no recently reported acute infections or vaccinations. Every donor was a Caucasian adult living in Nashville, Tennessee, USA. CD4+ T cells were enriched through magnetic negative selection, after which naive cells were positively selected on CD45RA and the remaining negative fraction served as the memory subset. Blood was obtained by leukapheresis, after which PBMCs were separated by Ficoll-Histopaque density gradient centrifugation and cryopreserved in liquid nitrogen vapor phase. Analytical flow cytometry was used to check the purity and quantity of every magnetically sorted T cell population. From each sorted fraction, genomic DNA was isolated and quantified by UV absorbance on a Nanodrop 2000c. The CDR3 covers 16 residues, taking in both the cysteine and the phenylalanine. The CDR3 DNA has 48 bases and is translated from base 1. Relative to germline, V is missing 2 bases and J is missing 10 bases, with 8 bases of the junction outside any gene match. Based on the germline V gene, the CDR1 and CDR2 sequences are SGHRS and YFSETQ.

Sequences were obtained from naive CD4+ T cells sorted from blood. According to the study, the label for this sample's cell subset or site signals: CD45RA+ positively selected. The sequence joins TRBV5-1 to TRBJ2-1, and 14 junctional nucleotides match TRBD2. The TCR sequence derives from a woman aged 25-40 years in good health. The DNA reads TGCGCCAGCAGCTTACTCCCGACTAGCGGGAGGGCCGAGCAGTTCTTC. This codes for CASSLLPTSGRAEQFF.